This T cell receptor (beta chain) was observed in a study of blood T cells in healthy people across ages. Whole-study findings and limits: TCR beta diversity, measured per million T cells, fell in a roughly linear way with age.

Germline V gene lookup returns CDR1 KGHSH and CDR2 LQKENI. The CDR3 contains 14 residues. V shed 2 bases and J shed 4 bases, with 11 bases lying between them. Concerning this clonotype: What it binds is unknown.

Together with a sample-barcoded 5' primer, a J-beta primer mix was included in a second PCR lasting roughly 7 to 11 cycles. Each of the cDNA molecules was tagged by a template-switch adaptor with 12 random nucleotides. MiXCR, applied by TCRdb to the 5' RACE reads, yields one record per CDR3 protein. The sample lists under 950,000 distinct CDR3 sequences; 22% were seen once. The source of this sequence is a man between 65 and 85 years old in good health. The sample consisted of blood. V is TRBV18 and J is TRBJ1-1; a weak D match, TRBD1 (6 bases). CDR3 DNA sequence: TGTGCCAGCTCACCAGTGGGGGGCGGCACTGAAGCTTTCTTT. Translating gives CASSPVGGGTEAFF.